These 9 T cell receptor beta chains originate from one sample sequenced in a study of vaccination effects on CD4 cells after COVID-19. Antigens of these TCRs are unknown. Before any sequencing was done, the ViraFEST assay used viral peptide pools to expand antigen-specific CD4+ T cells. Having been cultured for less than 12 days, the cells underwent CD4+ T cell isolation. Two doses of BNT162b2 or mRNA-1273 vaccine were administered to participants. The protocol was immunoSEQ multiplex PCR, while the TCRdb copy is restricted to in-frame clones and leaves out a portion. The data show approximately 78,000 clones, about 81% seen once. Source: CD4+ T cells from PBMCs cultured with HCoV-229E spike peptides, taken after COVID-19 vaccination. All receptors derive from a human donor who received a COVID-19 vaccine.

V usage is TRBV5-1 and J usage is TRBJ1-2; TRBD1 aligns across 9 bases. From germline, CDR1 is SGHRS and CDR2 YFSETQ. The CDR3 consists of 15 residues. V lost 3 bases and J lost 7; bases outside the gene matches: 10. CDR3 bases: TGCGCCAGCAGCTCAGGGACAGGGTTTGGTGCTGGCTACACCTTC. This gives the protein CASSSGTGFGAGYTF.

The chain couples TRBV28 to TRBJ1-2; 7 nucleotides match TRBD1. The junction had 9 bases not matched to a gene; V was cut back by 3 bases and J by 5 bases. The CDR3 consists of 15 residues. Germline CDR1 and CDR2: MDHEN and SYDVKM. CDR3 region: CASSFPLDRLYGYTF. The CDR3 region has the DNA TGTGCCAGCAGTTTCCCCCTGGACAGGCTTTATGGCTACACCTTC.

This chain connects TRBV2 to TRBJ1-5; D unclear. The germline V gene has CDR1 SNHLY and CDR2 FYNNEI. The V and J ends lost 4 bases and 7 bases respectively, with 14 bases between them. The CDR3 spans 14 residues. This chain's CDR3 is CASSGDGALQPQHF. The CDR3 DNA reads TGTGCCAGCAGTGGCGACGGCGCCCTCCAGCCCCAGCATTTT.

V gene TRBV5-1 combines with J gene TRBJ1-3; unclear D gene. The V gene lost 1 base and the J gene lost 0 bases, with 8 bases spanning the gap. Germline V gene data show CDR1 as SGHRS and CDR2 as YFSETQ. The length of the CDR3 is 15 residues. Here the CDR3 reads CASSLSADSGNTIYF. CDR3 DNA: TGCGCCAGCAGCTTGTCTGCTGACTCTGGAAACACCATATATTTT.

The genes are TRBV7-8 and TRBJ1-1; 8 bases map to TRBD1. The CDR3 spans 16 residues. Germline V gene lookup returns CDR1 SGHVS and CDR2 FQNEAQ. Trimming at V came to 2 bases and at J to 1 base, leaving 6 bases not matched to a gene. The chain's CDR3 is CASSLMGGTGNTEAFF. CDR3 DNA: TGTGCCAGCAGCTTAATGGGGGGGACAGGGAACACTGAAGCTTTCTTT.

The chain combines TRBV19 with TRBJ1-1; 9 bases map to TRBD1. The CDR3 is 16 amino acids. V lost 8 bases, J lost 5 bases, and 15 bases stayed unmatched. The germline gives CDR1 LNHDA, CDR2 SQIVND (reference sequence). The CDR3 region is CASGTTGGRGGTEAFF. The CDR3 DNA reads as TGTGCCAGTGGAACGACAGGGGGGCGCGGTGGAACTGAAGCTTTCTTT.

The CDR3 spells CASSFTWDRGRHEQFF. As DNA, the CDR3 is TGTGCCAGCAGTTTCACATGGGACAGGGGACGCCATGAGCAGTTCTTC. The chain links TRBV6-5 to TRBJ2-1, with 10 bases aligning to TRBD1. This CDR3 comprises 16 residues. The junction had 11 bases not matched to a gene; V was cut back by 4 bases and J by 8 bases. CDR1 is MNHEY and CDR2 is SVGAGI in the germline V gene.

The V call is TRBV5-1, the J call TRBJ2-2; D is perhaps TRBD1 or TRBD2 (5 bases each). Trimming cost V 5 bases and J 1 base, with 15 bases left between them. CDR3 length: 16 amino acids. Germline V gene data show CDR1 as SGHRS and CDR2 as YFSETQ. The CDR3: CASRIPGRMNTGELFF. For the CDR3, the DNA is TGCGCCAGCAGGATACCGGGACGGATGAACACCGGGGAGCTGTTTTTT.

The rearrangement joins TRBV15 to TRBJ2-3; D tentatively reads TRBD1 or TRBD2 (5 bases each). CDR1 is LNHNV, CDR2 YYDKDF, per germline (reference sequence). Deletions cut 7 bases from V and 0 bases from J, with 11 bases between. The CDR3 is made up of 14 amino acids. CDR3: CATMRRGSTDTQYF. The CDR3 DNA is TGTGCCACCATGCGACGGGGCAGCACAGATACGCAGTATTTT.